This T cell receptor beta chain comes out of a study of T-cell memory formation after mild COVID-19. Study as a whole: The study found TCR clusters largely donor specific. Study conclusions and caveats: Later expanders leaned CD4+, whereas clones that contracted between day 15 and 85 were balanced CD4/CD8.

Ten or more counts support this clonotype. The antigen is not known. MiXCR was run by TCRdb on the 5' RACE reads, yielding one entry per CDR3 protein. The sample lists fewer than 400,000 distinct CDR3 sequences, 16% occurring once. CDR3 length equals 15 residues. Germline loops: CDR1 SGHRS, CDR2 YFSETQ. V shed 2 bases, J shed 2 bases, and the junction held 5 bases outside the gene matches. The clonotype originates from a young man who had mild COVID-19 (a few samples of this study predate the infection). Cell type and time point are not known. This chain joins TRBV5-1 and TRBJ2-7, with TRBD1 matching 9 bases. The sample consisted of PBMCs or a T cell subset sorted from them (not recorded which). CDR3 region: CASSFSWTGAYEQYV. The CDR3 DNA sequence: TGCGCCAGCAGCTTCTCATGGACAGGGGCCTACGAGCAGTACGTC.